These 15 T cell receptor beta chains originate from one sample sequenced in a study of blood T cells in healthy people across ages. The authors ran a second PCR of roughly 6 to 12 cycles using a sample-barcoded 5' primer and a J-beta primer mix. Via MiXCR, TCRdb re-called the 5' RACE reads, giving one row per CDR3 protein. The table includes about 640,000 distinct CDR3 sequences, around 54% detected once. The sample was blood. The receptors were gathered from a man in his sixties in good health.

This clonotype was seen at least ten times. V usage is TRBV3-1 and J usage is TRBJ1-4; D remains unclear. The V end was cut by 0 bases, the J end by 8 bases, with 10 bases between. This CDR3 region has 14 residues. Germline assignment: CDR1 LGHDT and CDR2 YNNKEL (reference sequence). The CDR3 sequence is CASSQDMTTEKLFF. CDR3 DNA: TGTGCCAGCAGCCAAGACATGACAACAGAAAAACTGTTTTTT.

The chain carries TRBV20-1 and TRBJ2-1; TRBD2 aligns across 7 bases. Germline V lookup: CDR1 DFQATT, CDR2 SNEGSKA (reference sequence). The CDR3 consists of 13 residues. The ends lost 3 bases at V and 10 bases at J; junction bases unmatched: 9. The chain's CDR3 is CSASGGGSGEQFF. CDR3 coding DNA: TGCAGTGCTAGTGGCGGGGGATCGGGAGAGCAGTTCTTC.

This clonotype came up once. A much larger clone differs from this one at a single base, so this may be a read error. The chain joins TRBV4-2 to TRBJ2-5, with 8 bases lining up with TRBD2. CDR3 length equals 15 residues. The germline CDR1 and CDR2 sequences are LGHNA and YNFKEQ. The ends lost 0 bases at V and 1 base at J; junction bases unmatched: 1. CDR3 in amino acids: CASSQERGVQETQYF. The CDR3 DNA reads as TGTGCCAGCAGCCAAGAGCGGGGGGTCCAAGAGACCCAGTACTTC.

This chain connects TRBV21-1 to TRBJ2-5; TRBD1, as called in the table, went unchecked against the DNA. TRBV21-1 represents a pseudogene. The CDR3 is 18 amino acids. The CDR3, as DNA: TGTGCCAGCAGCAAAGCGCCGCCGACTAGGGACGGGACGGAGACCCAGTACTTC. It yields the protein CASSKAPPTRDGTETQYF.

This clonotype was seen more than once but under ten times. The chain links TRBV7-2 to TRBJ2-1, with 12 bases lining up with TRBD2. The length of the CDR3 is 17 residues. The germline V gene encodes CDR1 SGHTA and CDR2 FQGNSA. The ends lost 1 base at V and 7 bases at J; junction bases unmatched: 8. The DNA for the CDR3 is TGTGCCAGCAGCTTAGGTCTAGCGGGGGGGCCTCCGAATGAGCAGTTCTTC. It codes for CASSLGLAGGPPNEQFF. Combining the CDR3 with reference TRBV7-2 and TRBJ2-1 gives the whole variable domain GAGVSQSPSNKVTEKGKDVELRCDPISGHTALYWYRQSLGQGLEFLIYFQGNSAPDKSGLPSDRFSAERTGGSVSTLTIQRTQQEDSAVYLCASSLGLAGGPPNEQFFGPGTRLTVL.

The chain joins TRBV6-6 to TRBJ2-5; D is undetermined. Germline V gives CDR1 MNHNY, CDR2 SVGAGI (reference sequence). Trimming cost V 0 bases and J 0 bases, with 5 bases left between them. This CDR3 is 14 amino acids long. This chain's CDR3 is CASSYSRNQETQYF. CDR3 DNA sequence: TGTGCCAGCAGTTACTCGCGCAACCAAGAGACCCAGTACTTC.

This clonotype was observed a handful of times. The genes are TRBV12-3 or TRBV12-4 and TRBJ2-5; D uncertain. V was clipped by 5 bases and J by 4 bases, with 14 bases between them. This CDR3 is built from 14 residues. This CDR3 is CASSPARVGETQYF. The CDR3 nucleotides are TGTGCCAGCAGTCCCGCTAGGGTCGGAGAGACCCAGTACTTC.

The chain links TRBV9 to TRBJ2-1; D unclear. Germline V lookup: CDR1 SGDLS, CDR2 YYNGEE. V was trimmed by 4 bases and J by 7 bases, leaving 15 bases between them. The CDR3 totals 14 residues. CDR3 DNA sequence: TGTGCCAGCAGCCCCTCTGTGGCCTGGAATGAGCAGTTCTTC. Protein product: CASSPSVAWNEQFF.

This clonotype was seen only a few times. The rearrangement uses TRBV20-1 and TRBJ2-1; possible D gene TRBD1, 5 bases. This CDR3 region has 13 residues. Deletions cut 3 bases from V and 4 bases from J, with 10 bases between. Germline CDR1 reads DFQATT; CDR2 reads SNEGSKA (reference sequence). The CDR3 region is CSARPGSYNEQFF. CDR3 bases: TGCAGTGCTAGGCCAGGGTCGTACAATGAGCAGTTCTTC.

The sample holds many counts of this clonotype. The chain combines TRBV10-3 with TRBJ1-1; 7 bases match TRBD1. Germline trimming cut 2 bases from V and 2 bases from J; bases unmatched to any gene: 2. Germline CDR1 is ENHRY and CDR2 is SYGVKD. The CDR3 is 14 amino acids. CDR3 nucleotides: TGTGCCATCAGTGAGAGGGACAGAAACACTGAAGCTTTCTTT. The encoded protein is CAISERDRNTEAFF.

This rearrangement joins TRBV12-5 to TRBJ2-6, with D possibly matching TRBD1 (5 bases). CDR3 length: 15 residues. V gave up 5 bases and J gave up 0 bases, with 8 bases separating them. The germline gives CDR1 LGHNT, CDR2 FRNRAP. The DNA of the CDR3 is TGTGCTAGTGGTCACAGGATCTCTGGGGCCAACGTCCTGACTTTC. Its protein is CASGHRISGANVLTF.

The chain uses TRBV5-1 and TRBJ2-7; 8 bases are shared with TRBD2. The V and J ends lost 0 bases and 2 bases, in that order; junction bases with no gene match: 7. The CDR3 covers 16 residues. CDR1 is SGHRS, CDR2 YFSETQ, per germline. The CDR3 reads CASSLGTAGAAYEQYF. The CDR3 DNA reads TGCGCCAGCAGCTTGGGTACAGCGGGGGCCGCCTACGAGCAGTACTTC.

The chain carries TRBV4-1 and TRBJ2-1; 8 positions agree with TRBD2. The CDR3 extends over 16 amino acids. In germline, CDR1 is MGHRA, CDR2 YSYEKL. The V segment lost 1 base and the J segment 3 bases; nucleotides outside the gene matches: 5. The chain's CDR3 is CASSQVSGGGYNEQFF. For the CDR3, the DNA is TGCGCCAGCAGCCAAGTGTCGGGGGGGGGCTACAATGAGCAGTTCTTC.

J is TRBJ2-3 and V is TRBV20-1; D is unresolved. Trimming left V 1 base short and J 7 bases short, with 3 bases between. From germline, CDR1 is DFQATT and CDR2 SNEGSKA (reference sequence). CDR3 length equals 10 residues. The CDR3 loop is CSARVNTQYF. The CDR3 DNA sequence: TGCAGTGCTAGAGTAAATACGCAGTATTTT.

This chain uses TRBV29-1 with TRBJ2-7; a possible D gene is TRBD1 (6 bases). The CDR3 extends over 12 amino acids. With 5 bases removed from V and 6 bases from J, the gap between germline ends came to 14 bases. Germline V lookup: CDR1 SQVTM, CDR2 ANQGSEA. DNA for the CDR3: TGCAGCGTTCCGGGACAAGGCGGCGAGCAGTACTTC. Translation: CSVPGQGGEQYF.